This paragraph covers one T cell receptor (beta chain) sequence. Its antigen is currently unknown. These data are taken from a study of long-term antiretroviral therapy in people with HIV. At survey level, the immunoSEQ assay was run in its v3.0 version. The method was immunoSEQ multiplex PCR; TCRdb's version includes in-frame clones alone and lacks a portion of them. The sample has 20,000 to 25,000 clones, roughly 80% seen once. The CDR3 extends over 15 amino acids. V was clipped by 4 bases and J by 3 bases; unmatched bases: 4. Germline loops: CDR1 SGDLS, CDR2 YYNGEE. General observations from the study: The repertoire was dominated at all time points by clones expanded before ART. The range of CDR3 lengths in HIV repertoires proved narrower than that found in controls. Despite increasing after ART, diversity remained lower than that of transplant donor controls.

One or more pre-ART and two or more post-ART PBMC samples were available from each donor. This chain uses TRBV9 with TRBJ1-5, with 10 positions matching TRBD1. The sequence derives from a woman aged 25 to 39 with HIV. The sample was unsorted PBMCs, taken 0.2 years after starting antiretroviral therapy. The CDR3 sequence: CASSIGTGVNQPQHF. In DNA form, the CDR3 reads TGTGCCAGCAGCATAGGGACAGGGGTCAATCAGCCCCAGCATTTT.